These 19 T cell receptor beta chains were all obtained from the same sample, sequenced in a study of blood T cell repertoires in COVID-19. The assay was immunoSEQ multiplex PCR, and TCRdb's table has in-frame clones only and misses some. The sample holds hundreds of thousands of clones, about 86% seen once. Sequencing input: PBMCs or T cells enriched from blood (not recorded which). These receptors all come from a man aged 25-40 years with acute COVID-19.

The V call is TRBV18, the J call TRBJ2-7, with TRBD1 matching over 10 bases. The V gene's germline CDR1 is KGHSH and CDR2 LQKENI. This CDR3 is built from 14 residues. This CDR3 is CASSQSLGQGPADV. The DNA for the CDR3 is TGTGCCAGCTCACAGAGTTTGGGACAGGGGCCCGCGGACGTC.

The genes are TRBV6-5 and TRBJ1-6, with 7 bases that match TRBD1. This CDR3 contains 14 residues. Germline V CDR1 and CDR2: MNHEY, SVGAGI. After removal of 6 bases from V and 9 bases from J, the junction contained 8 bases not matched to a gene. The CDR3 region has the DNA TGTGCCAGCAGCGTGACAGGGAGAGTTTCACCCCTCCACTTT. It specifies CASSVTGRVSPLHF.

The rearrangement uses TRBV7-6 and TRBJ1-4; weak D call: TRBD1 (5 bases). Trimming removed 0 bases at V and 8 bases at J, with 13 bases between. Germline V gene data show CDR1 as SGHVS and CDR2 as FNYEAQ. This CDR3 comprises 15 residues. The CDR3 region has the DNA TGTGCCAGCAGCTTAGCACCAGGGTCCCACGAAAAACTGTTTTTT. Its protein is CASSLAPGSHEKLFF.

V is TRBV27 and J is TRBJ2-7, with 11 nucleotides matching TRBD1. V was pared by 6 bases and J by 4 bases, with 5 bases of the junction left unmatched. CDR1 is MNHEY, CDR2 SMNVEV, per germline (reference sequence). The CDR3 extends over 14 amino acids. The CDR3 DNA follows: TGTGCCAGCAGCTCCGGGACAGGGGGTTACGAGCAGTACGTC. Translated, it gives CASSSGTGGYEQYV.

This clone was counted a single time. This rearrangement joins TRBV6-6 to TRBJ1-6, with D unclear. CDR3 length: 15 residues. Trimming took off 8 bases at V and 9 bases at J, with 20 bases between the two ends. Germline-derived CDR1 and CDR2 are MNHNY and SVGAGI (reference sequence). The CDR3 nucleotides are TGTGCCAGCCGGTTGAAAGCCGGAGAGAGTTCACCCCTCCACTTT. This codes for CASRLKAGESSPLHF.

This clone appeared a few times. This rearrangement joins TRBV27 to TRBJ1-2, with 10 bases identical to TRBD1. Per the germline V gene, CDR1 is MNHEY and CDR2 is SMNVEV (reference sequence). The CDR3 is made up of 14 amino acids. With V trimmed by 5 bases and J by 12 bases, 12 bases remained unmatched. In DNA, the CDR3 is TGTGCCAGCAGTCCGAGGACAGGGGGAAGCTCTAACACCTTC. Protein: CASSPRTGGSSNTF.

The chain has TRBV19 and TRBJ1-1; 9 bases map to TRBD1. V gave up 4 bases and J gave up 1 base; unmatched junction bases: 4. The CDR3 totals 15 residues. In germline, CDR1 is LNHDA, CDR2 SQIVND (reference sequence). DNA of the CDR3: TGTGCCAGTAGTAGCCAGACAGGGGGGAACACTGAAGCTTTCTTT. It specifies CASSSQTGGNTEAFF.

This clone has just a few counts. The V and J genes are TRBV18 and TRBJ2-2; 7 positions agree with TRBD1. The CDR3 spans 16 residues. Germline V gene data show CDR1 as KGHSH and CDR2 as LQKENI. J was trimmed by 1 base and V by 1 base; bases with no gene match: 3. The CDR3 reads CASSPQGAVNTGELFF. The CDR3 coding sequence is TGTGCCAGCTCACCACAGGGGGCTGTGAACACCGGGGAGCTGTTTTTT. The full variable domain, completed using reference TRBV18 and TRBJ2-2, is NAGVMQNPRHLVRRRGQEARLRCSPMKGHSHVYWYRQLPEEGLKFMVYLQKENIIDESGMPKERFSAEFPKEGPSILRIQQVVRGDSAAYFCASSPQGAVNTGELFFGEGSRLTVL.

V usage is TRBV19 and J usage is TRBJ1-2; a weak D match, TRBD1 (6 bases). V gave up 3 bases and J gave up 8 bases, with 13 bases separating them. CDR1 and CDR2 from the germline V gene are LNHDA and SQIVND (reference sequence). The CDR3 runs to 13 residues. DNA for the CDR3: TGTGCCAGTAGTATGATTGAGGGGGTCGGCTACACCTTC. It translates to CASSMIEGVGYTF.

The chain couples TRBV6-1 to TRBJ2-2, with TRBD1 identical over 9 bases. J gave up 4 bases and V 1 base, and 1 base lay outside the gene matches. The germline gives CDR1 MNHNS, CDR2 SASEGT. The CDR3 extends over 15 amino acids. CDR3 nucleotide sequence: TGTGCCAGCAGTGAAGAGACAGGGGGCACCGGGGAGCTGTTTTTT. Its protein product is CASSEETGGTGELFF.

Comment on this clone: The sample contains more than one DNA sequence encoding this CDR3. The chain carries TRBV7-9 and TRBJ1-2; 7 bases align to TRBD1. This CDR3 spans 14 amino acids. J was trimmed by 0 bases and V by 5 bases; bases with no gene match: 3. The V gene's germline CDR1 is SEHNR and CDR2 FQNEAQ (reference sequence). This CDR3 reads CASSRGQPNYGYTF. The CDR3 nucleotides read TGTGCCAGCAGCCGGGGACAGCCTAACTATGGCTACACCTTC.

The J gene is TRBJ1-1, the V gene TRBV18; 8 nucleotides agree with TRBD1. V lost 3 bases to trimming and J lost 4 bases; unmatched junction nucleotides: 4. In germline, CDR1 is KGHSH, CDR2 LQKENI. The CDR3 has 14 amino acids. In DNA, the CDR3 is TGTGCCAGCTCACCCCGACAGGGGCCCACTGAAGCTTTCTTT. It specifies CASSPRQGPTEAFF.

The chain recombines TRBV9 with TRBJ1-5; perhaps TRBD1 as D (6 bases). CDR1 is SGDLS and CDR2 is YYNGEE in the germline V gene. The CDR3 has 15 amino acids. Trimming pared 4 bases from V and 3 bases from J, leaving 14 bases between. The chain's CDR3 is CASSSQTGFNQPQHF. CDR3 bases: TGTGCCAGCAGCAGCCAAACAGGGTTCAATCAGCCCCAGCATTTT. Supplemented by reference TRBV9 and TRBJ1-5, the full variable domain reads DSGVTQTPKHLITATGQRVTLRCSPRSGDLSVYWYQQSLDQGLQFLIQYYNGEERAKGNILERFSAQQFPDLHSELNLSSLELGDSALYFCASSSQTGFNQPQHFGDGTRLSIL.

This clone was counted once. J is TRBJ2-5 and V is TRBV30, with D maybe TRBD2 (6 bases). The CDR3 contains 14 residues. The V end lost 0 bases, the J end lost 9 bases, and 17 bases lay between the germline ends. CDR1 is GTSNPN, CDR2 SVGIG, per germline (reference sequence). The CDR3 region has the DNA TGTGCCTGGAGTGTCACAGGCGCCGGGGGTGCCCAGTACTTC. Protein product: CAWSVTGAGGAQYF.

The sample holds one count of this clone. V usage is TRBV3-1 (or the pseudogene TRBV3-2) and J usage is TRBJ2-1; 15 nucleotides agree with TRBD2. CDR1 LGHDT and CDR2 YNNKEL come from the germline V gene (reference sequence). With 4 bases clipped from V and 7 bases from J, the junction kept 5 bases outside the gene matches. This CDR3 spans 16 amino acids. CDR3 DNA sequence: TGTGCCAGCAGCCCCGGACTAGCGGGGGGGCAAAATGAGCAGTTCTTC. Protein: CASSPGLAGGQNEQFF.

The rearrangement joins TRBV3-1 (or the pseudogene TRBV3-2) to TRBJ2-3, with unresolved D. The V and J ends lost 1 base and 5 bases respectively, with 10 bases between them. The CDR3 runs 14 residues. Germline CDR1 LGHDT, CDR2 YNNKEL (reference sequence). CDR3 in amino acids: CASSQALPQDTQYF. The CDR3 DNA follows: TGTGCCAGCAGCCAAGCCCTACCCCAAGATACGCAGTATTTT.

This sequence joins TRBV28 and TRBJ1-5; D is ambiguous. The CDR3 consists of 14 residues. V dropped 7 bases and J dropped 0 bases, with 10 bases sitting between them. The germline gives CDR1 MDHEN, CDR2 SYDVKM. This CDR3 reads CASTAGLSNQPQHF. As DNA, the CDR3 is TGTGCCAGCACCGCGGGCCTTAGCAATCAGCCCCAGCATTTT.

The genes are TRBV20-1 and TRBJ2-1; TRBD2 agrees at 10 bases. The CDR3 is 11 amino acids. From germline, CDR1 is DFQATT and CDR2 SNEGSKA (reference sequence). V was pared by 6 bases and J by 10 bases, with 3 bases of the junction left unmatched. The CDR3 region is CSAASGGEQFF. In DNA form, the CDR3 reads TGCAGTGCCGCTAGCGGGGGAGAGCAGTTCTTC.

V and J are TRBV9 and TRBJ1-1; tentative D call: TRBD1 (5 bases). This CDR3 spans 18 amino acids. Germline V gene data show CDR1 as SGDLS and CDR2 as YYNGEE. Trimming took off 3 bases at V and 3 bases at J, with 24 bases between the two ends. This CDR3 is CASSEEALDGGKYTEAFF. The CDR3 nucleotides are TGTGCCAGCAGCGAAGAGGCATTAGACGGGGGTAAATACACTGAAGCTTTCTTT. Full variable domain (remainder filled in from reference TRBV9 and TRBJ1-1): DSGVTQTPKHLITATGQRVTLRCSPRSGDLSVYWYQQSLDQGLQFLIQYYNGEERAKGNILERFSAQQFPDLHSELNLSSLELGDSALYFCASSEEALDGGKYTEAFFGQGTRLTVV.